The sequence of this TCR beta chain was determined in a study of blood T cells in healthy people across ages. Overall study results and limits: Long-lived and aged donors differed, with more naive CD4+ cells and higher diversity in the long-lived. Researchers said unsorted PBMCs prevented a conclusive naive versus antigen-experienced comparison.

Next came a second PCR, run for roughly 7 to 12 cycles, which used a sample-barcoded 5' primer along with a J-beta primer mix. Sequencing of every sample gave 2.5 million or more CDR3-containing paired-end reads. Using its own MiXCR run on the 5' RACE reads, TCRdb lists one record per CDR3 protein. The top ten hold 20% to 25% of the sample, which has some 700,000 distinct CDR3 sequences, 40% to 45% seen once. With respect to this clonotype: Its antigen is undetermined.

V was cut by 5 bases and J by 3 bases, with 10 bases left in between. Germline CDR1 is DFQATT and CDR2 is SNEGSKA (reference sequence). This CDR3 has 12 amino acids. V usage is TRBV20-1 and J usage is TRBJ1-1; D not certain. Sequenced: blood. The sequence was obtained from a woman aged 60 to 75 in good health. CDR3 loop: CSADGSDTEAFF. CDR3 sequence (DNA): TGCAGTGCTGACGGATCCGACACTGAAGCTTTCTTT.